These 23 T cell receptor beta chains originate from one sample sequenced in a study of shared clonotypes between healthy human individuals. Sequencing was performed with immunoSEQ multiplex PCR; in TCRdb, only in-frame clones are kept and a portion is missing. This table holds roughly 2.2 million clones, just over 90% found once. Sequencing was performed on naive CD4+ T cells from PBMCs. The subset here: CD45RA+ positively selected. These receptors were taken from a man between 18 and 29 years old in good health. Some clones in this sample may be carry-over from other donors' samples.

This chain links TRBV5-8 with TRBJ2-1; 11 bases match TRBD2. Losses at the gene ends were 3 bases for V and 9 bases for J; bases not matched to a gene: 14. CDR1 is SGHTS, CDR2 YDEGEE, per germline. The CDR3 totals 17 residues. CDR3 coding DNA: TGTGCCAGCAGCTCCATATTCGGACTAGCGGGTTCGGGTGAGCAGTTCTTC. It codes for CASSSIFGLAGSGEQFF. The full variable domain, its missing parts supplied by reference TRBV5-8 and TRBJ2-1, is EAGVTQSPTHLIKTRGQQATLRCSPISGHTSVYWYQQALGLGLQFLLWYDEGEERNRGNFPPRFSGRQFPNYSSELNVNALELEDSALYLCASSSIFGLAGSGEQFFGPGTRLTVL.

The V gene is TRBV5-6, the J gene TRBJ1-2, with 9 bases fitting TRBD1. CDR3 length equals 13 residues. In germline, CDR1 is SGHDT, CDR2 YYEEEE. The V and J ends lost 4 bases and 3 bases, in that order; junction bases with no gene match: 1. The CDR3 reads CASSRDRDYGYTF. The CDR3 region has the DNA TGTGCCAGCAGCCGGGACAGGGACTATGGCTACACCTTC.

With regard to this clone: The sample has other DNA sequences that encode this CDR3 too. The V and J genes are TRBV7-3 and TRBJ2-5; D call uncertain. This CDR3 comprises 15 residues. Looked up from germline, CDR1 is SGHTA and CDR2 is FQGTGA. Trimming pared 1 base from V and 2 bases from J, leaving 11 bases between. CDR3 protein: CASSLIQGPQETQYF. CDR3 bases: TGTGCCAGCAGCTTAATACAAGGCCCACAAGAGACCCAGTACTTC. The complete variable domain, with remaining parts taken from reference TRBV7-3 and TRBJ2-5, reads GAGVSQTPSNKVTEKGKYVELRCDPISGHTALYWYRQSLGQGPEFLIYFQGTGAADDSGLPNDRFFAVRPEGSVSTLKIQRTERGDSAVYLCASSLIQGPQETQYFGPGTRLLVL.

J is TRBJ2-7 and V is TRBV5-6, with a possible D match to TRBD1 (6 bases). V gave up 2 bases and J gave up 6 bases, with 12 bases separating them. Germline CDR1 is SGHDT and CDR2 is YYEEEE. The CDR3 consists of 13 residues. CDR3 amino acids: CASSFTGRGEQYF. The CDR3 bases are TGTGCCAGCAGCTTCACAGGGAGAGGCGAGCAGTACTTC.

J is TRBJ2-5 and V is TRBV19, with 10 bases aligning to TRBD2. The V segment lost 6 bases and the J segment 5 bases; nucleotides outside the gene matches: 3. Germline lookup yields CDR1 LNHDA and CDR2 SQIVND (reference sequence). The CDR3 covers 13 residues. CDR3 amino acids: CASRAGGPETQYF. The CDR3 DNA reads TGTGCCAGTAGAGCGGGAGGGCCGGAGACCCAGTACTTC.

The CDR3 here is CASASGFTDTQYF. In DNA form, the CDR3 reads TGTGCCAGTGCGTCGGGATTCACAGATACGCAGTATTTT. The chain recombines TRBV7-2 with TRBJ2-3; perhaps TRBD2 as D (5 bases). CDR1 is SGHTA, CDR2 FQGNSA, per germline. V dropped 9 bases and J dropped 2 bases, with 12 bases sitting between them. The CDR3 covers 13 residues.

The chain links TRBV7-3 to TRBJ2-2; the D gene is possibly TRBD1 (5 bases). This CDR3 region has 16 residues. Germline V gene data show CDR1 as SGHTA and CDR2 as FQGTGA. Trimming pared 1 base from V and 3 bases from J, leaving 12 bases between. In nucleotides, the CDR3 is TGTGCCAGCAGCTTAATGGGAAGGGGTGACACCGGGGAGCTGTTTTTT. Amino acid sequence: CASSLMGRGDTGELFF.

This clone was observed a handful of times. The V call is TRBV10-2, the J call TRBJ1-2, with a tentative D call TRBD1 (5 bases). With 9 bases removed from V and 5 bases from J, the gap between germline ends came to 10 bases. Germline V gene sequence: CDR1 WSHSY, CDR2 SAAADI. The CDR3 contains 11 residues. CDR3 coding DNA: TGCGCCAGTACCGGGACGTATGGCTACACCTTC. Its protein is CASTGTYGYTF.

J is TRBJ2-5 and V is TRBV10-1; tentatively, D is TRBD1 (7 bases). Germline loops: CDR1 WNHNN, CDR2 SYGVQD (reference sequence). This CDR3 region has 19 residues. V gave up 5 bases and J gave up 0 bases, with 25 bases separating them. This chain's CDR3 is CASSRASQGPSANQETQYF. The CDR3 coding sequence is TGCGCCAGCAGTCGCGCGTCACAGGGGCCTAGCGCCAACCAAGAGACCCAGTACTTC.

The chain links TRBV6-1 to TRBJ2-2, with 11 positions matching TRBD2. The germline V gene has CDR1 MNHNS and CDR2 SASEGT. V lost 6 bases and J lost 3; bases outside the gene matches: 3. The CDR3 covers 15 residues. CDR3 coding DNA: TGTGCCAGCAGCGGTAGCGGGAGGGACACCGGGGAGCTGTTTTTT. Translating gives CASSGSGRDTGELFF.

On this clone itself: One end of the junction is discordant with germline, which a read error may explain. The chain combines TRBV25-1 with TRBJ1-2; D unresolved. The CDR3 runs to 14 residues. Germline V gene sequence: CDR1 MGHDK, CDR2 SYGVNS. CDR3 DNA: TGTGCCAGCAGTGAGAATCGCCCCGGTGGGAGCTACGCCTTC. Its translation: CASSENRPGGSYAF.

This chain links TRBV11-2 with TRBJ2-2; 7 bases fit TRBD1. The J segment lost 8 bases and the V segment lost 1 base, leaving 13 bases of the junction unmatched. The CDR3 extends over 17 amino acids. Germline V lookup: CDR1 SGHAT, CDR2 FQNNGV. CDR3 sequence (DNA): TGTGCCAGCAGCTTAGTGATCTGGGACAGAGGGGTAGGGGAGCTGTTTTTT. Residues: CASSLVIWDRGVGELFF.

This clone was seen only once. The CDR3 is CASSLEGRSEFTYEQYF. The CDR3 DNA sequence: TGTGCCAGCAGTTTAGAAGGTCGGTCAGAATTCACCTACGAGCAGTACTTC. V gene TRBV28 combines with J gene TRBJ2-7; D ambiguous. Germline V gives CDR1 MDHEN, CDR2 SYDVKM. The V gene lost 2 bases and the J gene lost 2 bases, with 19 bases spanning the gap. This CDR3 has 17 amino acids. The whole variable domain, filled in from reference TRBV28 and TRBJ2-7, reads DVKVTQSSRYLVKRTGEKVFLECVQDMDHENMFWYRQDPGLGLRLIYFSYDVKMKEKGDIPEGYSVSREKKERFSLILESASTNQTSMYLCASSLEGRSEFTYEQYFGPGTRLTVT.

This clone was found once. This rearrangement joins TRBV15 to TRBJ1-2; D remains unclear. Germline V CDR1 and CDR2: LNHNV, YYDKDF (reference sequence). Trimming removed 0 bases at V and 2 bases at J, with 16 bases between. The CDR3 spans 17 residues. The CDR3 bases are TGTGCCACCAGCAGAGATCTCTTATCGGCGGAGAACTATGGCTACACCTTC. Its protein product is CATSRDLLSAENYGYTF. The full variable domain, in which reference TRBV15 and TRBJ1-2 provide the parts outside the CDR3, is DAMVIQNPRYQVTQFGKPVTLSCSQTLNHNVMYWYQQKSSQAPKLLFHYYDKDFNNEADTPDNFQSRRPNTSFCFLDIRSPGLGDTAMYLCATSRDLLSAENYGYTFGSGTRLTVV.

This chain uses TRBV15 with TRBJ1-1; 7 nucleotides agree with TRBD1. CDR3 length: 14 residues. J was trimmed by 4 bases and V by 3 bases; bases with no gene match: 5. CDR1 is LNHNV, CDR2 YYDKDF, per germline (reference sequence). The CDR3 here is CATSRDRFGTEAFF. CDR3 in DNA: TGTGCCACCAGCAGGGACAGGTTCGGCACTGAAGCTTTCTTT.

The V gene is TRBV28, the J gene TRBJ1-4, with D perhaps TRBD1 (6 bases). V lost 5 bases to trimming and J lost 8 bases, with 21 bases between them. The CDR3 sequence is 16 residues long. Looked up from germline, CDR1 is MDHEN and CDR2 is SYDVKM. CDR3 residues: CASSLGMLSGVEKLFF. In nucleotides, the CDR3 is TGTGCCAGCAGTCTGGGAATGTTGTCAGGGGTCGAAAAACTGTTTTTT.

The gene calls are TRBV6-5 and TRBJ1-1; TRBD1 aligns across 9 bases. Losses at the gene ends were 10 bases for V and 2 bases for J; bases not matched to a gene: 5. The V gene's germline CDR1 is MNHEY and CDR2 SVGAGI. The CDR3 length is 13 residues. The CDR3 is CATPGQGNTEAFF. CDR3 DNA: TGTGCCACACCGGGACAGGGAAACACTGAAGCTTTCTTT.

The CDR3 is CASSLGGGQGDTF. The CDR3 DNA follows: TGTGCCAGCAGCTTAGGCGGGGGGCAGGGCGACACCTTC. The chain combines TRBV7-2 with TRBJ1-2; perhaps TRBD1 as D (6 bases). This CDR3 spans 13 amino acids. Germline assignment: CDR1 SGHTA and CDR2 FQGNSA. Trimming shortened V by 1 base and J by 12 bases, and 15 bases separated the two germline ends.

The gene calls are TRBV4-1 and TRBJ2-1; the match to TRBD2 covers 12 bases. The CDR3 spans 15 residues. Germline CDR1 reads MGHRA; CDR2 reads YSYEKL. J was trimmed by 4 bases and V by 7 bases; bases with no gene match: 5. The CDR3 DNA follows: TGCGCCAGCACCTCTGGACTAGCGGGATACAATGAGCAGTTCTTC. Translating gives CASTSGLAGYNEQFF.

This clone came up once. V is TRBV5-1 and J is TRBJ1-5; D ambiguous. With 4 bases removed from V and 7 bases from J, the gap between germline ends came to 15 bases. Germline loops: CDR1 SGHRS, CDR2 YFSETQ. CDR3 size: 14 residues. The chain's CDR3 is CASSPDNLEQPQHF. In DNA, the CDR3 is TGCGCCAGCAGCCCCGACAATTTAGAACAGCCCCAGCATTTT.

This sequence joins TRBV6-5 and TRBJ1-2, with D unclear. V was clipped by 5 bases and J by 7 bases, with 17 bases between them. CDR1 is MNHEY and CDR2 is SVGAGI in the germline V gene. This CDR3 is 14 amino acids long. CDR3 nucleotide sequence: TGTGCCAGCAGTCAGACACGCCTGTTTGGTGGCTACACCTTC. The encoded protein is CASSQTRLFGGYTF.

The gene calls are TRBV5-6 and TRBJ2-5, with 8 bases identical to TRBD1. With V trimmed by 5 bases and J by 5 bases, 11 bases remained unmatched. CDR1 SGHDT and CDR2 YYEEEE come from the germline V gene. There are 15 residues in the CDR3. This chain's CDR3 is CASRSSGGARETQYF. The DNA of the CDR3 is TGTGCCAGCAGGTCATCAGGGGGCGCGAGGGAGACCCAGTACTTC. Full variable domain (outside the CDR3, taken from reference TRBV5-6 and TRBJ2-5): DAGVTQSPTHLIKTRGQQVTLRCSPKSGHDTVSWYQQALGQGPQFIFQYYEEEERQRGNFPDRFSGHQFPNYSSELNVNALLLGDSALYLCASRSSGGARETQYFGPGTRLLVL.

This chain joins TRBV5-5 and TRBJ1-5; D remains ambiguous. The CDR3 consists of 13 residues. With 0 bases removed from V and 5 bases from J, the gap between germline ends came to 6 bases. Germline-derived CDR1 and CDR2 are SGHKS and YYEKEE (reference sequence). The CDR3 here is CASSLGEDQPQHF. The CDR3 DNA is TGTGCCAGCAGCTTGGGGGAGGATCAGCCCCAGCATTTT.